The 19 T cell receptor beta chains in this list originate from one sample, sequenced in a study of T cell repertoires in cytomegalovirus infection (dated by TCRdb to the late 2010s). The sequencer listed for this sample is Illumina HiSeq 1500. The raw public data were reprocessed by TCRdb itself: fastp quality trimming at Q25, MiXCR clonotype calling, in-frame beta chains only. Each CDR3 protein gets just one entry, which takes the most common genes and DNA from the rows behind it. The table for this sample lists 600,000 to 800,000 distinct CDR3 sequences; roughly a quarter of them were counted only once. Of the sample, under 8.5% falls within the top ten clones. Specimen: CD8+ T cells from PBMCs. The receptor set was obtained from a human donor in good health (CMV status not recorded). Some clones in this sample may be carry-over from other donors' samples.

This clonotype has only a few counts. The rearrangement links TRBV4-1 to TRBJ2-1; 7 positions match TRBD1. Germline V gives CDR1 MGHRA, CDR2 YSYEKL. The CDR3 totals 13 residues. After removal of 5 bases from V and 9 bases from J, the junction contained 7 bases not matched to a gene. Here the CDR3 DNA reads TGCGCCAGCAGCACAGACAGGGACATTGAGCAGTTCTTC. This codes for CASSTDRDIEQFF.

This clonotype was picked up a small number of times. The chain couples TRBV7-9 to TRBJ1-1; D is uncertain. This CDR3 has 14 residues. The germline V gene has CDR1 SEHNR and CDR2 FQNEAQ (reference sequence). V dropped 5 bases and J dropped 11 bases, with 21 bases sitting between them. The CDR3 DNA is TGTGCCAGCAGCGAGGGTGGAATCCCCAGAGGGGCTTTCTTT. Amino acids: CASSEGGIPRGAFF.

V and J are TRBV10-3 and TRBJ1-1, with TRBD1 as a possible D gene (5 bases). There are 17 residues in the CDR3. The V gene lost 0 bases and the J gene lost 1 base, with 15 bases spanning the gap. Germline assignment: CDR1 ENHRY and CDR2 SYGVKD. This chain's CDR3 is CAISESGLGSGNTEAFF. The CDR3, as DNA: TGTGCCATCAGTGAGTCGGGGCTAGGTTCGGGGAACACTGAAGCTTTCTTT.

V usage is TRBV3-1 and J usage is TRBJ2-1; D gene uncertain. The V gene lost 4 bases and the J gene lost 0 bases, with 19 bases spanning the gap. CDR3 size: 18 residues. CDR1 LGHDT and CDR2 YNNKEL come from the germline V gene (reference sequence). In DNA, the CDR3 is TGTGCCAGCAGCCCCTTAGCCCTGGACGCTCTCTCCTACAATGAGCAGTTCTTC. Translating gives CASSPLALDALSYNEQFF.

The gene calls are TRBV6-6 and TRBJ2-1; 9 bases fit TRBD2. Germline values: CDR1 MNHNY, CDR2 SVGAGI (reference sequence). This CDR3 spans 16 amino acids. Trimming removed 2 bases from V and 7 bases from J; junction bases left unmatched: 9. The CDR3 DNA reads TGTGCCAGCAGTTACCCAGGGACTAGCAGGCGGAATGAGCAGTTCTTC. Amino acid sequence: CASSYPGTSRRNEQFF.

CDR3 sequence: CASSLEVSINYGYTF. The CDR3 bases are TGTGCCAGCAGTTTGGAGGTCTCGATTAACTATGGCTACACCTTC. The chain combines TRBV12-3 or TRBV12-4 with TRBJ1-2; unclear D gene. The ends were cut back, 3 bases at V and 1 base at J, with 12 bases in the middle. CDR3 length equals 15 residues.

V and J are TRBV29-1 and TRBJ1-2, with 9 positions matching TRBD1. The V and J ends lost 3 bases and 2 bases, in that order; junction bases with no gene match: 4. The CDR3 has 14 amino acids. The V gene's germline CDR1 is SQVTM and CDR2 ANQGSEA. Here the CDR3 DNA reads TGCAGCGTTGAGCTGGGACAGGGAAACTATGGCTACACCTTC. Protein: CSVELGQGNYGYTF.

The chain couples TRBV25-1 to TRBJ1-4, with D maybe TRBD1 (5 bases). V shed 8 bases and J shed 6 bases, with 16 bases lying between them. Germline lookup yields CDR1 MGHDK and CDR2 SYGVNS. The CDR3 consists of 14 residues. This chain's CDR3 is CASSGQLYDEKLFF. The CDR3 coding sequence is TGTGCCAGCTCGGGGCAGCTTTATGATGAAAAACTGTTTTTT.

The chain carries TRBV20-1 and TRBJ1-5, with TRBD1 matching 7 bases. Germline CDR1 DFQATT, CDR2 SNEGSKA (reference sequence). The V and J ends lost 4 bases and 1 base, in that order; junction bases with no gene match: 4. The CDR3 is 14 residues long. In DNA, the CDR3 is TGCAGTGCTACGGACAGGCCAAGCAATCAGCCCCAGCATTTT. Encoded protein: CSATDRPSNQPQHF.

In regard to this clonotype: It may be a read error: a sequence one base away is much more abundant. The V call is TRBV12-3 or TRBV12-4, the J call TRBJ1-6; D unclear. The CDR3 runs to 13 residues. CDR3 DNA: TGTGCCAGCAGTCCCACGAGAAATTCATCCCTCCACTTT. Its protein is CASSPTRNSSLHF.

This clonotype was counted at least ten times. This chain uses TRBV4-3 with TRBJ2-1; D ambiguous. CDR3 size: 15 residues. The germline V gene has CDR1 LGHNA and CDR2 YSLEER. With 1 base removed from V and 3 bases from J, the gap between germline ends came to 10 bases. CDR3 sequence reads: CASSQVQRRYNEQFF. CDR3 sequence (DNA): TGCGCCAGCAGCCAAGTTCAACGCCGCTACAATGAGCAGTTCTTC.

As regards this clonotype: The germline gene is not matched at one end of the junction; a read error may be the cause. The chain is built from TRBV5-6 and TRBJ1-5; a possible D gene is TRBD1 (6 bases). There are 15 residues in the CDR3. From germline, CDR1 is SGHDT and CDR2 YYEEEE. The CDR3 DNA is TGTGCCAGCAGCCTGGGTGGGGGGCCCAATCGGCCCCAGCATTTT. It specifies CASSLGGGPNRPQHF.

The chain links TRBV10-3 to TRBJ2-2; D uncertain. V was cut by 8 bases and J by 8 bases, with 18 bases left in between. The length of the CDR3 is 14 residues. The germline V gene encodes CDR1 ENHRY and CDR2 SYGVKD. The CDR3 sequence is CAILTTPGRGELFF. DNA for the CDR3: TGTGCCATCTTAACTACGCCCGGCAGAGGGGAGCTGTTTTTT.

V gene TRBV4-1 combines with J gene TRBJ2-5; 12 bases line up with TRBD2. This CDR3 is built from 15 residues. V dropped 6 bases and J dropped 4; count of bases not matched to a gene: 6. Per the germline V gene, CDR1 is MGHRA and CDR2 is YSYEKL. The CDR3 DNA reads TGCGCCAGCAGTCCTAGCGGGGGGGCCGCAGAGACCCAGTACTTC. It encodes CASSPSGGAAETQYF.

The table lists this clonotype with a few counts. The J gene is TRBJ1-6, the V gene TRBV14; the D is unclear. Germline V gene data show CDR1 as SGHDN and CDR2 as FVKESK. V was cut by 4 bases and J by 10 bases, with 14 bases left in between. This CDR3 spans 14 amino acids. CDR3 loop: CASSLEGWPSPLHF. CDR3 coding DNA: TGTGCCAGCAGCCTAGAAGGGTGGCCCTCACCCCTCCACTTT.

This clonotype was counted between two and nine times. CDR3 bases: TGTGCCAGCAGGGCCGGGACAGGGGATTTTTACGGCTACACCTTC. It translates to CASRAGTGDFYGYTF. This rearrangement joins TRBV11-2 to TRBJ1-2; 10 bases fit TRBD1. The CDR3 is 15 amino acids. The J segment lost 8 bases and the V segment lost 6 bases, leaving 12 bases of the junction unmatched. Germline V gene data show CDR1 as SGHAT and CDR2 as FQNNGV.

The chain has TRBV6-2 or TRBV6-3 and TRBJ2-2; no clear D gene. The CDR3 is made up of 14 amino acids. Germline-derived CDR1 and CDR2 are MNHEY and SVGEGT. V lost 6 bases, J lost 3 bases, and 11 bases lay in between. CDR3 DNA sequence: TGTGCCAGCAGACCCAAACTCTACACCGGGGAGCTGTTTTTT. It translates to CASRPKLYTGELFF.

In regard to this clonotype: This may arise from a read error, as a much more abundant clone is one base away. The chain employs TRBV6-2 or TRBV6-3 and TRBJ2-2; 9 bases agree with TRBD1. V lost 4 bases to trimming and J lost 4 bases; unmatched junction nucleotides: 10. The CDR3 sequence is 17 residues long. Germline V gene sequence: CDR1 MNHEY, CDR2 SVGEGT. The CDR3 nucleotides are TGTGCCAGCAGTTCTCTTCGGACAGGGGTTATCACCGGGGAGCTGTTTTTT. This encodes CASSSLRTGVITGELFF.

This clonotype was seen a handful of times. This chain connects TRBV29-1 to TRBJ1-2; a weak D match, TRBD1 (5 bases). V was clipped by 7 bases and J by 5 bases, with 17 bases between them. The CDR3 length is 13 residues. Germline V gene sequence: CDR1 SQVTM, CDR2 ANQGSEA. The CDR3 region is CSAGTSEGYGYTF. Written as DNA, the CDR3 is TGCAGCGCCGGGACGTCCGAGGGGTATGGCTACACCTTC.